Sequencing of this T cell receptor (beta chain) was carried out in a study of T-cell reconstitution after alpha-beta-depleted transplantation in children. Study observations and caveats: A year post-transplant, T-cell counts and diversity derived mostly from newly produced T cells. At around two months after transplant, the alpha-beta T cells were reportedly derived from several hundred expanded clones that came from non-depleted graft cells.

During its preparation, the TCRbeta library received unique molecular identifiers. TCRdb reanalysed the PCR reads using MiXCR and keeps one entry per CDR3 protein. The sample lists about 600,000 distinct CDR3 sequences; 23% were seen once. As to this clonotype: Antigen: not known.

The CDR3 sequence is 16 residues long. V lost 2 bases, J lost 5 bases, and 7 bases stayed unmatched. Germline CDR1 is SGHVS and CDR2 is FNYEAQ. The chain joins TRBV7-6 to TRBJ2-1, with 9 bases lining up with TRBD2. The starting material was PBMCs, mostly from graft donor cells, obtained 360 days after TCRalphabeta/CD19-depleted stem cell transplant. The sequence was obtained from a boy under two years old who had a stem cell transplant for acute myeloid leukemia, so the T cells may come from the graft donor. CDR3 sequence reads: CASSLIRGGAHNEQFF. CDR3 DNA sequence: TGTGCCAGCAGCTTAATCCGCGGGGGGGCCCACAATGAGCAGTTCTTC.